Described below is a single T cell receptor (beta chain) sequence and its context. What it binds is unknown. This entry is derived from a study of CD8 T cells in Susac syndrome. An input of roughly 0.45 to 1 ug of RNA was subjected to reverse transcription using random hexamers. A multiplex approach, immunoSEQ multiplex PCR, amplified TCR beta CDR3 across 54 Vbeta and 13 Jbeta. TCRdb ran MiXCR on the immunoSEQ multiplex PCR reads and lists one entry per CDR3 protein. The sample includes 160,000 or so distinct CDR3 sequences, roughly 95% seen only once; the top ten take more than 0.11%. TCR beta sequences were obtained from blood CD8+ and CD4+ T cells. CD8+ and CD4+ T cells were negatively isolated; TEMRA cells were FACS-enriched. Study-level findings and limits: Individuals included in the TCR sequencing and HLA analysis were acknowledged by the study to be relatively few in number.

The sequencing input was CD4+ T cells from PBMCs. The clonotype was recovered from a human donor in good health.

The CDR3 nucleotides read TGTGCCAGCAGCCAAGATCCAGCCTCCGGCACTGAAGCTTTCTTT. Translating it yields CASSQDPASGTEAFF. The chain recombines TRBV3-1 with TRBJ1-1, with no clear D. V dropped 0 bases and J dropped 4 bases, with 12 bases sitting between them. The V gene's germline CDR1 is LGHDT and CDR2 YNNKEL (reference sequence). The CDR3 spans 15 residues.